This T cell receptor beta chain was captured in a study of a mutant IDH1 vaccine in newly diagnosed glioma. As for the study in general: Week 35 was safety follow-up visit V12; week 47 was end-of-study visit V13.

Regarding time point: week 35, safety follow-up. Doses of 300 ug of mutant IDH1 20-mer peptide were given with topical imiquimod. Patients came in for eight vaccinations, in weeks 1, 3, 5, 7, 11, 15, 19 and 23. With regard to this clone: Its antigen is still unknown.

The CDR3 length is 15 residues. CDR1 is SGDLS and CDR2 is YYNGEE in the germline V gene. Unmatched junction bases numbered 7, after V lost 0 bases and J lost 8 bases. The data were produced by immunoSEQ multiplex PCR, yet TCRdb's version contains in-frame clones alone and is incomplete. The profile covers tens of thousands of clones, with 81% appearing a single time and approximately 4.7% taken by the ten largest. Material: PBMCs, obtained from a glioma patient whose treatment included an IDH1 peptide vaccine. The chain employs TRBV9 and TRBJ2-3; TRBD2 agrees at 9 bases. The receptor was isolated from a woman in her thirties or forties with glioma. Some clones in this sample may be carry-over from other donors' samples. In DNA form, the CDR3 reads TGTGCCAGCAGCGTAGAGGGCGGGGGGGCAGGTACGCAGTATTTT. Translated: CASSVEGGGAGTQYF.